The 23 T cell receptor beta chains below were found in one sample sequenced in a study of T cells in Graves' hyperthyroidism and ophthalmopathy. The investigators amplified TCR beta CDR3 regions from RNA transcripts. TCR CDR3 underwent first-round RT-PCR with the HTBI primer set. TCRdb independently ran MiXCR on the multiplex PCR reads; one entry per CDR3 protein. The data hold hundreds of thousands of distinct CDR3 sequences, with over 12% observed a single time. The sequenced material came from blood. All receptors derive from a woman aged 40 to 55 with Graves' ophthalmopathy.

This clonotype was picked up many times. This chain uses TRBV6-5 with TRBJ1-1; D not certain. Trimming left V 1 base short and J 1 base short, with 7 bases between. The CDR3 loop spans 14 amino acids. Germline CDR1 is MNHEY and CDR2 is SVGAGI. The CDR3 sequence is CASSYFGANTEAFF. The DNA for the CDR3 is TGTGCCAGCAGTTACTTCGGAGCGAACACTGAAGCTTTCTTT.

To note about this clonotype: Here the CDR3 omits its conserved ending phenylalanine or tryptophan, so a read error is the likely source. V gene TRBV10-3 combines with J gene TRBJ1-1; TRBD1 might be the D (5 bases). The CDR3 runs 13 residues. Germline lookup yields CDR1 ENHRY and CDR2 SYGVKD. With 8 bases removed from V and 0 bases from J, the gap between germline ends came to 10 bases. This CDR3 reads CAISAGMNTEAFS. Written as DNA, the CDR3 is TGTGCCATCTCGGCAGGGATGAACACTGAAGCTTTCTCT.

This clonotype occurred many times. The chain joins TRBV12-3 or TRBV12-4 to TRBJ1-2, with D tentatively TRBD1 (5 bases). The CDR3 length is 13 residues. V lost 3 bases, J lost 8 bases, and 13 bases lay in between. CDR3 DNA sequence: TGTGCCAGCAGTTTGGGGGGTGTGAACGGCTACACCTTC. This sequence encodes CASSLGGVNGYTF.

This clonotype has a count of ten or more. This chain links TRBV2 with TRBJ2-7; perhaps TRBD2 as D (5 bases). CDR1 is SNHLY, CDR2 FYNNEI, per germline. Trimming left V 6 bases short and J 2 bases short, with 14 bases between. The CDR3 extends over 14 amino acids. This chain's CDR3 is CASRGVRGPYEQYF. The CDR3 bases are TGTGCCAGCAGGGGAGTGAGAGGGCCCTACGAGCAGTACTTC.

This clonotype was picked up many times. This rearrangement joins TRBV12-3 or TRBV12-4 to TRBJ2-2; 13 nucleotides match TRBD2. V was clipped by 4 bases and J by 7 bases; unmatched bases: 12. The CDR3 totals 18 residues. In DNA form, the CDR3 reads TGTGCCAGCAGTTCGCCGACTAGCGGGAGGAGCTTGATCGGGGAGCTGTTTTTT. It encodes CASSSPTSGRSLIGELFF.

In its sample, this clonotype was seen a few times. The chain recombines TRBV6-1 with TRBJ1-6; D not certain. Germline lookup yields CDR1 MNHNS and CDR2 SASEGT. V gave up 3 bases and J gave up 8 bases, with 14 bases separating them. There are 15 residues in the CDR3. CDR3 bases: TGTGCCAGCAGTGATGGCCGCATTCGGGATTCACCCCTCCACTTT. As protein: CASSDGRIRDSPLHF.

This clonotype has a count of ten or more. J is TRBJ1-5 and V is TRBV12-3 or TRBV12-4; D is undetermined. V lost 2 bases, J lost 10 bases, and 6 bases lay in between. CDR3 length: 11 residues. CDR3 sequence reads: CASSLMGPQHF. The CDR3, as DNA: TGTGCCAGCAGTTTAATGGGACCCCAGCATTTT.

This clonotype has at least ten counts. The V call is TRBV6-2 or TRBV6-3, the J call TRBJ1-6; weak D call: TRBD1 (6 bases). CDR3 length equals 16 residues. Looked up from germline, CDR1 is MNHEY and CDR2 is SVGEGT. Trimming left V 4 bases short and J 0 bases short, with 10 bases between. The CDR3 region is CASSSDSYSYNSPLHF. DNA of the CDR3: TGTGCCAGCAGTTCGGACAGCTACTCCTATAATTCACCCCTCCACTTT.

This clonotype was seen at least ten times. This chain joins TRBV7-3 and TRBJ1-1; no definite D call. V lost 5 bases and J lost 1, with 11 bases in between. Looked up from germline, CDR1 is SGHTA and CDR2 is FQGTGA. CDR3 length: 14 amino acids. This CDR3 reads CASSVGGPNTEAFF. DNA of the CDR3: TGTGCCAGCAGCGTGGGAGGCCCGAACACTGAAGCTTTCTTT. The whole variable domain, remainder taken from reference TRBV7-3 and TRBJ1-1, is GAGVSQTPSNKVTEKGKYVELRCDPISGHTALYWYRQSLGQGPEFLIYFQGTGAADDSGLPNDRFFAVRPEGSVSTLKIQRTERGDSAVYLCASSVGGPNTEAFFGQGTRLTVV.

The rearrangement joins TRBV18 to TRBJ2-7; 11 nucleotides match TRBD2. The J segment lost 6 bases and the V segment lost 1 base, leaving 5 bases of the junction unmatched. Germline V gene data show CDR1 as KGHSH and CDR2 as LQKENI. The CDR3 runs to 15 residues. The CDR3 loop is CASSPLLLAGAEQYF. The CDR3 bases are TGTGCCAGCTCACCACTGTTACTAGCGGGAGCCGAGCAGTACTTC.

This chain joins TRBV12-3 or TRBV12-4 and TRBJ1-5; 9 nucleotides line up with TRBD1. The CDR3 spans 19 residues. Losses at the gene ends were 3 bases for V and 7 bases for J; bases not matched to a gene: 19. CDR3 bases: TGTGCCAGCAGTTTTACTATAAGAACCGGGACAGGGAGGCACCAGCCCCAGCATTTT. Its translation is CASSFTIRTGTGRHQPQHF.

This clonotype has a count of ten or more. V gene TRBV11-2 combines with J gene TRBJ2-5; D ambiguous. V was clipped by 1 base and J by 5 bases, with 14 bases between them. In germline, CDR1 is SGHAT, CDR2 FQNNGV. The CDR3 totals 15 residues. The CDR3 DNA sequence: TGTGCCAGCAGCTTAGGGACCACGGTGACGGAGACCCAGTACTTC. It yields the protein CASSLGTTVTETQYF.

This clonotype showed up many times. The chain couples TRBV9 to TRBJ2-7; D not certain. Germline values: CDR1 SGDLS, CDR2 YYNGEE. With 1 base removed from V and 3 bases from J, the gap between germline ends came to 8 bases. The CDR3 covers 13 residues. CDR3 sequence (DNA): TGTGCCAGCAGCGTATCCGGAAACTACGAGCAGTACTTC. Its translation is CASSVSGNYEQYF.

At least ten counts were recorded for this clonotype. The chain uses TRBV27 and TRBJ2-5; D is undetermined. Germline V CDR1 and CDR2: MNHEY, SMNVEV (reference sequence). There are 15 residues in the CDR3. V shed 6 bases and J shed 2 bases, with 16 bases lying between them. DNA of the CDR3: TGTGCCAGCAGCCTGGACCGAGATACACAAGAGACCCAGTACTTC. This translates into CASSLDRDTQETQYF.

This clonotype has a count of ten or more. The chain uses TRBV12-3 or TRBV12-4 and TRBJ1-1; D call uncertain. The germline V and J ends were trimmed by 7 bases and 0 bases, with 9 bases remaining between them. CDR3 length: 13 residues. Here the CDR3 DNA reads TGTGCCAGCACTATCGGGCTGAACACTGAAGCTTTCTTT. Its protein product is CASTIGLNTEAFF.

This clonotype was recorded a few times. V and J are TRBV10-3 and TRBJ2-7; D perhaps matches TRBD1 (5 bases). V was trimmed by 3 bases and J by 1 base, leaving 7 bases between them. CDR1 and CDR2 (germline): ENHRY, SYGVKD. The CDR3 sequence is 13 residues long. For the CDR3, the DNA is TGTGCCATCAGTGACCCAGGGTCCTACGAGCAGTACTTC. Amino acid sequence: CAISDPGSYEQYF.

This clonotype was recorded at least ten times. Written as DNA, the CDR3 is TGTGCCAGCAGTGAACAGGGAAGGGGCTACACCTTC. Its translation is CASSEQGRGYTF. The J gene is TRBJ1-2, the V gene TRBV6-1; TRBD1 might be the D (5 bases). Germline CDR1 MNHNS, CDR2 SASEGT. The CDR3 extends over 12 amino acids. The V end lost 2 bases, the J end lost 8 bases, and 9 bases lay between the germline ends.

This clonotype was found many times. V gene TRBV12-3 or TRBV12-4 combines with J gene TRBJ2-2; TRBD1 matches 9 bases. The CDR3 runs 16 residues. Trimming removed 3 bases from V and 7 bases from J; junction bases left unmatched: 9. This CDR3 reads CASSFRGQGKNGELFF. CDR3 in DNA: TGTGCCAGCAGTTTTAGAGGACAGGGGAAGAACGGGGAGCTGTTTTTT.

This clonotype was counted at least ten times. V gene TRBV20-1 combines with J gene TRBJ1-5; the D is unclear. The CDR3 is 13 residues long. Germline CDR1 reads DFQATT; CDR2 reads SNEGSKA (reference sequence). Trimming pared 7 bases from V and 6 bases from J, leaving 16 bases between. This CDR3 reads CSGVSGFSQPQHF. The DNA of the CDR3 is TGCAGTGGGGTGTCTGGGTTTAGTCAGCCCCAGCATTTT.

This clonotype was seen a handful of times. The chain has TRBV7-6 and TRBJ2-7; TRBD1 matches 10 bases. CDR3 length: 14 amino acids. Germline V CDR1 and CDR2: SGHVS, FNYEAQ. V gave up 5 bases and J gave up 6 bases; unmatched junction bases: 7. The chain's CDR3 is CASSLRDRGSEQYF. The CDR3 nucleotides are TGTGCCAGCAGCCTCCGGGACAGGGGATCCGAGCAGTACTTC.

This clonotype has a count of ten or more. This chain's CDR3 is CASSPGPGQGTPQETQYF. The DNA for the CDR3 is TGTGCCAGCAGTCCCGGACCGGGACAGGGGACCCCCCAAGAGACCCAGTACTTC. The chain joins TRBV12-3 or TRBV12-4 to TRBJ2-5; 10 nucleotides agree with TRBD1. CDR3 size: 18 residues. The V and J ends lost 5 bases and 1 base, in that order; junction bases with no gene match: 13.

This clonotype was counted at least ten times. The rearrangement uses TRBV9 and TRBJ2-3, with D tentatively TRBD1 or TRBD2 (5 bases each). Looked up from germline, CDR1 is SGDLS and CDR2 is YYNGEE. V was clipped by 0 bases and J by 1 base, with 9 bases between them. This CDR3 is 15 amino acids long. The CDR3 DNA is TGTGCCAGCAGCGTAGGGATGGGGGGCACAGATACGCAGTATTTT. Encoded protein: CASSVGMGGTDTQYF.

This clonotype was picked up a small number of times. The chain links TRBV29-1 to TRBJ2-2; 7 nucleotides agree with TRBD1. The trim removed 4 bases at V and 2 bases at J, leaving 7 bases unmatched. The CDR3 spans 15 residues. The germline V gene has CDR1 SQVTM and CDR2 ANQGSEA. CDR3 sequence (DNA): TGCAGCGTTGCGGTGTACAGGGGAAACACCGGGGAGCTGTTTTTT. It yields the protein CSVAVYRGNTGELFF.